The 22 T cell receptor beta chains reported below all come from one sample, sequenced in a study of shared clonotypes between healthy human individuals. The method was immunoSEQ multiplex PCR; TCRdb's version includes in-frame clones alone and lacks a portion of them. The data show some 1,600,000 clones, roughly 98% seen once. The sample comprised naive CD4+ T cells sorted from blood. Subset denoted: CD45RA+ positively selected. These receptors were obtained from a man aged 30 to 39 in good health.

CDR3 in amino acids: CASSLGQGGGYEQYF. The CDR3 nucleotides read TGTGCCAGCAGCCTGGGACAGGGTGGTGGCTACGAGCAGTACTTC. The chain has TRBV5-8 and TRBJ2-7; 9 bases fit TRBD1. The CDR3 has 15 residues. Per the germline V gene, CDR1 is SGHTS and CDR2 is YDEGEE. The junction had 8 bases not matched to a gene; V was cut back by 4 bases and J by 3 bases.

The chain joins TRBV2 to TRBJ2-2; possibly TRBD2 for D (6 bases). Germline CDR1 and CDR2: SNHLY and FYNNEI. This CDR3 comprises 15 residues. The germline V and J ends were trimmed by 5 bases and 5 bases, with 15 bases remaining between them. The CDR3: CASSTRGSSTGELFF. CDR3 DNA sequence: TGTGCCAGCAGTACACGGGGGTCAAGTACCGGGGAGCTGTTTTTT.

CDR3 region: CASIRGDEQFF. CDR3 coding DNA: TGTGCCAGCATTAGGGGCGATGAGCAGTTCTTC. The chain is built from TRBV27 and TRBJ2-1; the D gene is possibly TRBD1 (5 bases). The CDR3 totals 11 residues. Germline loops: CDR1 MNHEY, CDR2 SMNVEV (reference sequence). V dropped 7 bases and J dropped 8 bases, with 9 bases sitting between them.

J is TRBJ2-7 and V is TRBV10-2; D may match TRBD1 or TRBD2 (5 bases each). V dropped 4 bases and J dropped 2 bases, with 12 bases sitting between them. Germline loops: CDR1 WSHSY, CDR2 SAAADI. The CDR3 contains 14 residues. The CDR3 is CASSGFRGTYEQYF. For the CDR3, the DNA is TGCGCCAGCAGTGGTTTCCGGGGCACCTACGAGCAGTACTTC.

The rearrangement joins TRBV30 to TRBJ1-2; 7 bases match TRBD1. This CDR3 comprises 13 residues. V lost 0 bases, J lost 4 bases, and 2 bases stayed unmatched. Germline V CDR1 and CDR2: GTSNPN, SVGIG (reference sequence). As DNA, the CDR3 is TGTGCCTGGAGTGTGGGGACAGCCTATGGCTACACCTTC. As protein: CAWSVGTAYGYTF.

The chain links TRBV19 to TRBJ2-5; 13 bases fit TRBD2. Germline CDR1 is LNHDA and CDR2 is SQIVND (reference sequence). Losses at the gene ends were 5 bases for V and 4 bases for J; bases not matched to a gene: 13. The CDR3 is made up of 18 amino acids. For the CDR3, the DNA is TGTGCCAGTAGTCCAACCGGGACTAGCGGGGTCTGGGGAGAGACCCAGTACTTC. It yields the protein CASSPTGTSGVWGETQYF.

This clone was seen once. The chain links TRBV7-2 to TRBJ2-2, with unresolved D. CDR3 length: 15 amino acids. V lost 5 bases to trimming and J lost 4 bases, with 14 bases between them. Germline loops: CDR1 SGHTA, CDR2 FQGNSA. The CDR3 DNA is TGTGCCAGCAGCCCGACCAGGCTGGTCACCGGGGAGCTGTTTTTT. It codes for CASSPTRLVTGELFF.

As concerns this clone: The same CDR3 arises from other DNA sequences in this sample as well. This chain joins TRBV18 and TRBJ2-5; D assignment may be TRBD1 or TRBD2 (6 bases each). Germline values: CDR1 KGHSH, CDR2 LQKENI. The CDR3 is 13 amino acids. The ends were cut back, 3 bases at V and 5 bases at J, with 10 bases in the middle. In DNA, the CDR3 is TGTGCCAGCTCACCGGGGGCGGGGGAGACCCAGTACTTC. Translated, it gives CASSPGAGETQYF.

The chain carries TRBV7-9 and TRBJ2-1; 8 bases map to TRBD2. Per germline, CDR1 SEHNR and CDR2 FQNEAQ (reference sequence). With V trimmed by 5 bases and J by 8 bases, 11 bases remained unmatched. The CDR3 has 15 amino acids. The CDR3 DNA follows: TGTGCCAGCAGCAAGAGCGGGAGACGGGTGTATGAGCAGTTCTTC. Its protein product is CASSKSGRRVYEQFF.

The V and J genes are TRBV18 and TRBJ1-2; a possible D gene is TRBD1 (6 bases). The germline gives CDR1 KGHSH, CDR2 LQKENI. The CDR3 sequence is 15 residues long. V lost 3 bases and J 0 bases, leaving 11 bases between the germline ends. CDR3 nucleotides: TGTGCCAGCTCACCCCCGACAGGAGCTAACTATGGCTACACCTTC. Translated, it gives CASSPPTGANYGYTF.

The chain has TRBV7-3 and TRBJ1-1; D remains unclear. V lost 1 base, J lost 7 bases, and 7 bases lay in between. From germline, CDR1 is SGHTA and CDR2 FQGTGA. The CDR3 totals 12 residues. CDR3 residues: CASSLRGDEAFF. For the CDR3, the DNA is TGTGCCAGCAGCTTAAGGGGAGATGAAGCTTTCTTT.

The chain is built from TRBV20-1 and TRBJ1-4; no firm D call. The germline V gene has CDR1 DFQATT and CDR2 SNEGSKA (reference sequence). This CDR3 is 11 amino acids long. The V gene lost 0 bases and the J gene lost 8 bases, with 4 bases spanning the gap. The CDR3 sequence: CSAREGEKLFF. The CDR3 coding sequence is TGCAGTGCTAGAGAGGGGGAAAAACTGTTTTTT.

The chain employs TRBV2 and TRBJ2-7; 9 bases map to TRBD2. The length of the CDR3 is 13 residues. V was pared by 7 bases and J by 3 bases, with 4 bases of the junction left unmatched. CDR1 SNHLY and CDR2 FYNNEI come from the germline V gene. The CDR3 sequence is CASKAGGRYEQYF. CDR3 nucleotides: TGTGCCAGCAAGGCGGGAGGGCGCTACGAGCAGTACTTC.

The gene calls are TRBV9 and TRBJ2-3, with a weak D call TRBD2 (5 bases). The V gene's germline CDR1 is SGDLS and CDR2 YYNGEE. Deletions cut 3 bases from V and 5 bases from J, with 13 bases between. The CDR3 covers 14 residues. The CDR3 nucleotides read TGTGCCAGCAGCGCATTAGAACGGGGAGATACGCAGTATTTT. Amino acids: CASSALERGDTQYF.

This clone was observed a single time. The J gene is TRBJ2-6, the V gene TRBV28; 7 positions match TRBD2. Germline CDR1 and CDR2: MDHEN and SYDVKM. V was pared by 7 bases and J by 1 base, with 10 bases of the junction left unmatched. This CDR3 region has 17 residues. The CDR3 DNA sequence: TGTGCCAGCACCCGAGGACTAGGGGCTTCTGGGGCCAACGTCCTGACTTTC. Encoded protein: CASTRGLGASGANVLTF.

The J gene is TRBJ2-1, the V gene TRBV6-1, with D perhaps being TRBD1 or TRBD2 (5 bases each). The CDR3 is made up of 12 amino acids. Trimming pared 10 bases from V and 7 bases from J, leaving 14 bases between. Germline CDR1 MNHNS, CDR2 SASEGT. The CDR3: CAKGFSGNEQFF. The CDR3 DNA reads as TGTGCCAAGGGGTTCTCGGGAAATGAGCAGTTCTTC.

This chain connects TRBV6-4 to TRBJ1-2; no reliable D call. V was pared by 0 bases and J by 8 bases, with 7 bases between. CDR1 MRHNA and CDR2 SNTAGT come from the germline V gene. The CDR3 runs to 12 residues. CDR3 amino acids: CASSDSRRGYTF. The CDR3 nucleotides read TGTGCCAGCAGTGACTCCAGGAGGGGCTACACCTTC.

This chain connects TRBV28 to TRBJ1-2; D possibly corresponds to TRBD1 (6 bases). Looked up from germline, CDR1 is MDHEN and CDR2 is SYDVKM. Trimming left V 8 bases short and J 4 bases short, with 11 bases between. The CDR3 totals 12 residues. The CDR3 protein is CASVGGAYGYTF. CDR3 DNA: TGTGCCAGCGTTGGGGGGGCCTATGGCTACACCTTC.

The chain employs TRBV19 and TRBJ1-5; 7 bases line up with TRBD1. CDR1 and CDR2 (germline): LNHDA, SQIVND (reference sequence). V was clipped by 6 bases and J by 3 bases; unmatched bases: 5. CDR3 length: 14 residues. The chain's CDR3 is CASSPTGYNQPQHF. The CDR3 nucleotides read TGTGCCAGTAGCCCGACAGGGTACAATCAGCCCCAGCATTTT.

This chain connects TRBV18 to TRBJ2-5; D may be TRBD1 (5 bases). CDR3 length equals 15 residues. V was clipped by 6 bases and J by 4 bases, with 18 bases between them. In germline, CDR1 is KGHSH, CDR2 LQKENI. The CDR3 here is CASSPLTGQGETQYF. In DNA form, the CDR3 reads TGTGCCAGCTCTCCCCTGACGGGTCAGGGAGAGACCCAGTACTTC.

The gene calls are TRBV11-3 and TRBJ2-1; weak D call: TRBD2 (5 bases). Trimming cost V 3 bases and J 0 bases, with 9 bases left between them. Looked up from germline, CDR1 is SGHNT and CDR2 is YENEEA. This CDR3 is built from 15 residues. The CDR3 protein is CASSLAGSSYNEQFF. Written as DNA, the CDR3 is TGTGCCAGCAGCTTGGCGGGCAGCTCCTACAATGAGCAGTTCTTC.

The chain carries TRBV7-2 and TRBJ1-1; D gene uncertain. CDR1 and CDR2 from the germline V gene are SGHTA and FQGNSA. V lost 3 bases to trimming and J lost 6 bases, with 14 bases between them. The CDR3 has 14 amino acids. This CDR3 reads CASSFLVTSPEAFF. For the CDR3, the DNA is TGTGCCAGCAGCTTCCTCGTTACCTCCCCTGAAGCTTTCTTT.